This T cell receptor (beta chain) was captured by sequencing in a study of CD8+ T cells in alopecia areata. Study overall: Tofacitinib administration to treated patients was oral, at 5 to 10 mg twice daily. Patients took tofacitinib for 6 to 18 months, followed by 6 drug-free months.

Study conclusions and caveats: Affected scalp, especially in alopecia totalis/universalis, had a higher clonality than normal scalp did. Scalp specimens additionally yield sequences from normal skin's resident alphabeta T cells.

Peripheral blood and lesional scalp punch biopsies came from alopecia areata patients. Following RNA extraction, reverse transcription yielded cDNA that acted as the sequencing template. Measured with immunoSEQ multiplex PCR; TCRdb has only the in-frame clones, and not every one. Of some 10,000 clones in the sample, 65% to 80% were seen once. A note on this clone: Its cognate antigen is unknown.

The clonotype comes from a human donor with alopecia areata. The sample consisted of skin.

CDR3 in amino acids: CASSWVSGTRNEQFF. As DNA, the CDR3 is TGTGCCAGCAGCTGGGTTAGCGGGACTAGAAATGAGCAGTTCTTC. The chain couples TRBV27 to TRBJ2-1; 8 bases agree with TRBD2. J was trimmed by 7 bases and V by 6 bases; bases with no gene match: 11. Per the germline V gene, CDR1 is MNHEY and CDR2 is SMNVEV (reference sequence). This CDR3 is 15 amino acids long.